The 13 T cell receptor beta chains reported below all come from one sample, sequenced in a study of blood T cell repertoires in COVID-19. The protocol was immunoSEQ multiplex PCR, while the TCRdb copy is restricted to in-frame clones and leaves out a portion. The data hold about 250,000 clones, with approximately 85% observed a single time. The source material was peripheral blood. All receptors derive from a woman under 40 with acute or convalescent COVID-19.

The chain has TRBV3-1 (or the pseudogene TRBV3-2) and TRBJ1-3; D may be TRBD1 (6 bases). The length of the CDR3 is 17 residues. Germline assignment: CDR1 LGHDT and CDR2 YNNKEL (reference sequence). The ends were cut back, 0 bases at V and 3 bases at J, with 15 bases in the middle. The CDR3 region has the DNA TGTGCCAGCAGCCAAGATCCCCGGGGGGCGGGTGGAAACACCATATATTTT. As protein: CASSQDPRGAGGNTIYF.

V is TRBV7-9 and J is TRBJ1-2; D not resolved. Germline V lookup: CDR1 SEHNR, CDR2 FQNEAQ (reference sequence). The CDR3 consists of 12 residues. V gave up 4 bases and J gave up 7 bases, with 10 bases separating them. The CDR3 DNA follows: TGTGCCAGCAGCTCTCAGGCTTTTGGCTACACCTTC. It codes for CASSSQAFGYTF.

The V and J genes are TRBV20-1 and TRBJ1-4; D is unresolved. Germline V gene sequence: CDR1 DFQATT, CDR2 SNEGSKA (reference sequence). Deletions cut 3 bases from V and 8 bases from J, with 16 bases between. The CDR3 consists of 14 residues. CDR3 coding DNA: TGCAGTGCTAGTCCTCCTGGGCATGGCGAAAAACTGTTTTTT. Translation gives CSASPPGHGEKLFF.

Only one count was recorded for this clone. V gene TRBV6-4 combines with J gene TRBJ2-1; possible D gene TRBD1, 6 bases. CDR1 MRHNA and CDR2 SNTAGT come from the germline V gene. V lost 0 bases and J 5 bases, leaving 14 bases between the germline ends. The CDR3 is made up of 16 amino acids. CDR3 protein: CASSDSGTIPNNEQFF. The CDR3 DNA reads TGTGCCAGCAGTGACTCCGGGACAATACCTAACAATGAGCAGTTCTTC.

The chain couples TRBV9 to TRBJ1-4; 11 nucleotides align to TRBD1. J lost 7 bases, V lost 5 bases, and 7 bases had no gene match. This CDR3 spans 15 amino acids. Per the germline V gene, CDR1 is SGDLS and CDR2 is YYNGEE. As DNA, the CDR3 is TGTGCCAGCAGTGAACCGGGACAGGGGGTTGAAAAACTGTTTTTT. It translates to CASSEPGQGVEKLFF.

The J gene is TRBJ2-7, the V gene TRBV6-2 or TRBV6-3; tentatively, D is TRBD1 or TRBD2 (7 bases each). The germline V and J ends were trimmed by 6 bases and 7 bases, with 10 bases remaining between them. Germline values: CDR1 MNHEY, CDR2 SVGEGT. The CDR3 is made up of 11 amino acids. CDR3 amino acids: CASSQGGEQYF. The DNA of the CDR3 is TGTGCCAGCAGCCAGGGGGGGGAGCAGTACTTC.

The J gene is TRBJ2-1, the V gene TRBV6-4; TRBD2 agrees at 8 bases. V shed 5 bases, J shed 8 bases, and the junction held 11 bases outside the gene matches. There are 15 residues in the CDR3. CDR1 and CDR2 from the germline V gene are MRHNA and SNTAGT. Written as DNA, the CDR3 is TGTGCCAGCAGTCCCTCCAGCGGGAGTGGCGATGAGCAGTTCTTC. It yields the protein CASSPSSGSGDEQFF.

This sequence joins TRBV10-3 and TRBJ2-3; 7 nucleotides align to TRBD2. Trimming cost V 0 bases and J 2 bases; bases outside gene matches: 2. CDR1 and CDR2 (germline): ENHRY, SYGVKD. The CDR3 has 15 amino acids. The CDR3 DNA reads TGTGCCATCAGTGAGTCGCGACTAGCCACAGATACGCAGTATTTT. Protein product: CAISESRLATDTQYF.

The table lists this clone with a count of one. The V and J genes are TRBV5-1 and TRBJ2-3; 8 bases agree with TRBD2. The CDR3 runs to 16 residues. Germline CDR1 and CDR2: SGHRS and YFSETQ. The V gene end was trimmed by 5 bases and the J gene end by 1 base; junction bases not matched to a gene: 9. The CDR3 coding sequence is TGCGCCAGCAGTCCCAGCACTAGCGGAGGCACAGATACGCAGTATTTT. Translation gives CASSPSTSGGTDTQYF.

This chain uses TRBV27 with TRBJ1-6; D gene unclear. This CDR3 contains 14 residues. CDR1 is MNHEY, CDR2 SMNVEV, per germline (reference sequence). V was trimmed by 1 base and J by 5 bases, leaving 6 bases between them. This chain's CDR3 is CASSLYGDNSPLHF. As DNA, the CDR3 is TGTGCCAGCAGTTTATACGGGGATAATTCACCCCTCCACTTT.

The rearrangement uses TRBV7-2 and TRBJ2-5, with 8 bases identical to TRBD2. Per germline, CDR1 SGHTA and CDR2 FQGNSA. V dropped 1 base and J dropped 3; count of bases not matched to a gene: 4. CDR3 length equals 15 residues. The CDR3 sequence is CASSLDGRGEETQYF. In DNA form, the CDR3 reads TGTGCCAGCAGCTTAGACGGGAGGGGTGAAGAGACCCAGTACTTC.

The V gene is TRBV2, the J gene TRBJ2-7; D possibly corresponds to TRBD2 (5 bases). The V end lost 0 bases, the J end lost 3 bases, and 15 bases lay between the germline ends. The germline gives CDR1 SNHLY, CDR2 FYNNEI. This CDR3 has 16 amino acids. CDR3: CASSEALRGLDYEQYF. The CDR3 region has the DNA TGTGCCAGCAGTGAAGCCCTCCGCGGACTGGACTACGAGCAGTACTTC.

This chain links TRBV5-1 with TRBJ2-3, with D unclear. The CDR3 extends over 13 amino acids. The germline CDR1 and CDR2 sequences are SGHRS and YFSETQ. Between the trimmed V and J ends, which lost 5 bases and 0 bases, there was a span of 7 bases. The CDR3 sequence is CASSSGSTDTQYF. CDR3 DNA: TGCGCCAGCAGTTCAGGAAGCACAGATACGCAGTATTTT.